The sequence of this T cell receptor beta chain was determined in a study of immune evolution from preneoplasia to lung adenocarcinoma. CDR3 length equals 15 residues. Germline V gene data show CDR1 as SNHLY and CDR2 as FYNNEI. Trimming took 2 bases from V and 6 from J; bases not matched to a gene: 6. Clones were sequenced by immunoSEQ multiplex PCR, and TCRdb holds only the in-frame ones, with some missing. The profile shows about 5,000 clones, 80% to 90% of them singletons. This sequence originates from a person aged 65 to 85 with lung adenocarcinoma. V and J are TRBV2 and TRBJ2-2, with 7 bases identical to TRBD1. The specimen was FFPE atypical adenomatous hyperplasia tissue from the lung. Subset described: atypical adenomatous hyperplasia (AAH), lung preneoplasia. The CDR3 nucleotides read TGTGCCAGCAGTGAACTCGGCGACAGGGCCGGGGAGCTGTTTTTT. Protein product: CASSELGDRAGELFF.